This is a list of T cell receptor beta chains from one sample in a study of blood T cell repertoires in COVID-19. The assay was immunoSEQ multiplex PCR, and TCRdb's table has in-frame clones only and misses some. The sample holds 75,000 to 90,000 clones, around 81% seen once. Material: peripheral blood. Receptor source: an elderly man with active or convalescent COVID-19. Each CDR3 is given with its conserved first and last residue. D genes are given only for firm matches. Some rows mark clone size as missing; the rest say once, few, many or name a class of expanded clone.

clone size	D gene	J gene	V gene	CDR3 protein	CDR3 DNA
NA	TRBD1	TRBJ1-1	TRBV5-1	CASSLTGAHYTEAFF	TGCGCCAGCAGCCTGACAGGGGCCCACTACACTGAAGCTTTCTTT
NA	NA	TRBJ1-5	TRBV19	CASSITGYQPQHF	TGTGCCAGTAGTATTACGGGATATCAGCCCCAGCATTTT
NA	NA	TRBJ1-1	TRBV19	CASSIRPRGARGTEAFF	TGTGCCAGTAGTATAAGACCCCGGGGGGCTCGGGGCACTGAAGCTTTCTTT
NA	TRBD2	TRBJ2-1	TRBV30	CASIAGAYNEQFF	TGTGCCTCAATAGCGGGAGCCTACAATGAGCAGTTCTTC
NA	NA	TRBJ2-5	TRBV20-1	CSASTLTIETQYF	TGCAGTGCTAGTACGCTAACGATAGAGACCCAGTACTTC
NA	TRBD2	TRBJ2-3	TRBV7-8	CASRTTSGSSTDTQYF	TGTGCCAGCAGAACGACTAGCGGGTCTAGCACAGATACGCAGTATTTT
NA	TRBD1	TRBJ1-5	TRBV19	CASRGQGGQPQHF	TGTGCCAGTAGGGGACAGGGAGGTCAGCCCCAGCATTTT
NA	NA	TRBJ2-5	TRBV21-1	CASSKAAGQYF	TGTGCCAGCAGCAAAGCAGCGGGACAGTACTTC
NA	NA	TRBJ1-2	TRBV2	CASSEAGAGRGYGYTF	TGTGCCAGCAGTGAGGCCGGGGCAGGGAGGGGCTATGGCTACACCTTC
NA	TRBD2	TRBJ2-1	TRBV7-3	CASSSPSGGYNEQFF	TGTGCCAGCAGCTCCCCTAGCGGGGGCTACAATGAGCAGTTCTTC
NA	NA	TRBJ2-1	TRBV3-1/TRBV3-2	CASSPQGSGYNEQFF	TGTGCCAGCAGCCCTCAGGGATCGGGTTACAATGAGCAGTTCTTC
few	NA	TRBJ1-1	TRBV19	CASNPRENTEAFF	TGTGCCAGTAATCCACGGGAGAACACTGAAGCTTTCTTT
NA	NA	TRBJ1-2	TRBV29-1	CSVEWRDLYGYTF	TGCAGCGTTGAATGGCGGGACCTCTATGGCTACACCTTC
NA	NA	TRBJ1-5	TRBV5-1	CASSPRGGLNNQPQHF	TGCGCCAGCAGCCCCCGGGGGGGGCTAAACAATCAGCCCCAGCATTTT
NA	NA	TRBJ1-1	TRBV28	CASSSRHPTEAFF	TGTGCCAGCAGCTCCCGACACCCCACTGAAGCTTTCTTT
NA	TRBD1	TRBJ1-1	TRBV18	CASSPMTGIETGNTEAFF	TGTGCCAGCTCACCGATGACAGGGATCGAGACGGGGAACACTGAAGCTTTCTTT